The present T cell receptor (beta chain) was sequenced within a study of cytomegalovirus exposure and HLA in healthy donors (dated by TCRdb to 2016 to 2017). With regard to the full study: An earlier analysis of approximately 640 of the donors reported 250 to 350 Gb of sequence data and about 100 million unique TCR beta sequences from roughly 180 million T cells. Around 330 gigabases of sequencing data and tens of millions of unique TCR sequences made up an early release that covered 500 to 650 HLA-typed donors. Of the roughly 410 genotyped donors, 81% were placed in the genetic ancestry cluster associated with self-reported Caucasian donors. The study was designed to test whether signatures of past pathogen exposure could be identified by cataloging public T cell receptors. The study profiled the T cell repertoires of hundreds of subjects by immunosequencing and related them to cytomegalovirus serostatus. Besides the first cohort of under 700 subjects, a separate validation cohort made up of over 95 different subjects was used. To predict cytomegalovirus infection status, the study brought together high-throughput TCR immunosequencing, statistical association of individual TCRs with disease status, and machine learning. To study patterns of TCR occurrence, a later analysis re-analyzed previously published TCR beta repertoires from 700 or so donors and added high-resolution HLA genotyping. The later analysis used no new phenotypic data to find candidate immune exposures, relying instead on TCR beta sequences and their occurrence across donors. In an earlier analysis of roughly 540 of the donors, high-throughput TCR beta sequencing was used to judge whether each TCR beta V gene segment behaved as functional or pseudogenic. Donor age, sex, ethnicity and CMV serostatus were collected together with the repertoire data. Genome-wide SNP genotypes for about 65% of the roughly 670 donors were used in a later genetic analysis, which treated that subset as a discovery cohort. All discovery cohort repertoires had been generated on a single sequencing platform. HLA typing included class I and class II loci at four-digit resolution. Typing coverage differed by locus: A, B, C, DRB1 and DQB1 were typed in roughly 629-640 donors, DQA1 in about 510, DPA1 in around 610, and DPB1 in 450 to 490. Roughly five DR-DQ haplotypes were treated as single units for association and clustering because of strong linkage in the cohort. Among 398 genotyped donors of the cohort, an average of approximately 240,000 unique TCR beta nucleotide sequences were sequenced per donor, 15% to 20% of them non-productive. The research as a whole found: Some IMGT-functional V segments, including TRBV6-2 and TRBV6-3, could not be told apart with the 87-base-pair reads, so those segments were excluded. The presence/absence analyses assumed that sequencing depth was roughly uniform across donors, and that assumption may not be true. Because counts were too low, under 20 rarely observed V segments, including chromosome 9 orphons, were left out of the earlier analysis of some 600 of the donors. The authors suggested that the approach could potentially be generalized to other disease states and immunological phenotypes. A further reported finding was that TCR beta sequences accurately predicted the HLA-A and HLA-B alleles for most subjects in the first cohort. A total of fewer than 200 TCR beta chains were listed by the study as associated with cytomegalovirus. Strong co-occurrence of HLA alleles, especially DR and DQ, made assigning TCR associations to individual alleles difficult. This cohort had only TCR beta chains sequenced, and the lack of alpha or paired-chain data limited which features could be detected. According to a later genetic analysis, donors in an Asian-associated ancestry cluster had fewer N-insertions in productive TCRs than the approximately 700-donor mean. At a false discovery rate of 0.05, a later analysis linked some 18,000 TCR beta sequences to specific HLA alleles. A cluster of highly shared sequence variants was judged likely to be a technical artifact of the sequencing pipeline. Because HLA typing was unavailable for some donors at each locus, only the typed subset was used in association tests. A later analysis found that most CMV-associated TCR beta chains appeared HLA-restricted, with HLA associations seemingly driven largely by CMV exposure. In an earlier analysis of fewer than 700 of the donors, most TCR beta V segments appeared in productive rearrangements about 87% or about 30% of the time, broadly matching IMGT annotations. In a later analysis, HLA-associated TCR beta chains showed more clonal expansion and lower generation probabilities than non-associated chains that were equally common. The classifier was reported to diagnose cytomegalovirus status with high specificity and sensitivity in both the original and validation cohorts. In a later analysis, TCR association rates were found to vary across HLA loci, with the most associated TCRs seen for DRB1 alleles and the fewest for HLA-C alleles. A few of the identified cytomegalovirus-associated TCR beta chains were confirmed in vitro to be specific for cytomegalovirus antigens. V-gene and J-gene trimming of TCR beta chains was associated with a missense DCLRE1C variant in a later genetic analysis, and the association was replicated in an independent cohort. According to a later analysis, parvovirus B19, influenza, CMV and Epstein-Barr virus appeared linked to several top co-occurrence clusters. Correlated functional status among segregating V segments might be attributable to linkage disequilibrium, but an unknown experimental factor could not be ruled out. Across donors, most TCR sequences were observed very rarely, whereas some public TCRs were present in many individuals. The only immune exposure information available for the cohort was CMV serostatus.

The germline V gene (reference sequence) provides CDR1 PRHDT and CDR2 FYEKMQ. Inclusive of the bounding cysteine and phenylalanine, the CDR3 is 19 residues long. Only CDR3 DNA remains: 57 bases, in frame from the first base. The library was produced with the immunoSEQ multiplex PCR assay. For the multiplex PCR, a mixture combining 60 forward primers for TCR Vbeta segments and 13 reverse primers for TCR Jbeta segments was used. A multiplex PCR assay on genomic DNA amplified the CDR3 region of rearranged TCR beta genes. The amplified TCR beta libraries were sequenced on the Illumina HiSeq System as 87-base-pair reads. For the original study's pipeline: A later analysis counted tens of millions of unique TCR beta chains across the 550 to 700 repertoires, and 10 million to 12 million of these chains were shared by at least two donors. Raw reads were error-corrected and collapsed into unique sequences with a nearest-neighbor algorithm that merged closely related sequences to remove PCR and sequencing errors. To assign V, D and J gene segments, CDR3 sequences were aligned to IMGT reference sequences. For a sequence to be retained, a match of at least six nucleotides to both a V gene segment and a J gene segment was required. Rearrangements were called productive when the CDR3 lacked stop codons and stayed in frame with V and J; all others were non-productive. Following IMGT convention, CDR3 was defined as the stretch from the second conserved V-encoded cysteine to the conserved J-encoded phenylalanine. In an earlier analysis of approximately 590 of the donors, sequences lacking an unambiguous match to a single V gene segment were excluded. An earlier analysis of about 600 of the donors called V segments functional above 56.7% productive rearrangements and segregating when the between-donor standard deviation exceeded 5%. To diagnose cytomegalovirus status from the catalog of TCR beta chain sequences, a statistical classification framework was built. A later analysis assigned V and J genes by comparing TCR nucleotide sequences with IMGT/GENE-DB human TR gene sequences. A later analysis assigned CDR3 sequences and most-parsimonious VDJ recombination scenarios with the TCRdist pipeline. In a later analysis, each TCR beta chain was defined by its CDR3 amino acid sequence together with its V-gene family, and reads without a unique V-gene family were excluded. A later analysis removed 500 to 600 highly shared, low-generation-probability nucleotide sequences to deal with suspected cross-contamination and a sequencing artifact. For each public chain, a later analysis derived a clonal expansion index from normalized ranks of inferred template counts within each repertoire. In a later analysis, generation probabilities were computed with a VDJ recombination model fitted to out-of-frame rearrangements, and the resulting probabilities were checked against IGoR. In a later analysis, hypergeometric tests were used to score TCR-TCR, TCR-HLA and TCR-CMV co-occurrence, with a repertoire-size bias correction applied to TCR pairs. To estimate false discovery rates, a later analysis permuted the HLA or CMV assignments 20 times. In a later analysis, co-occurring TCRs were grouped using DBSCAN, with TCRdist sequence similarity added in when clustering inside HLA-allele-positive subsets. Co-occurrence clustering excluded repertoires with fewer than 30,000 or more than 120,000 public chains, plus five with anomalous nucleotide sharing. Sourced from immuneACCESS, this table was stored by TCRdb with only in-frame sequences that have V and J called. A share of the clones is absent; for the studies checked, an unresolved V gene accounts for under half, and the remainder has no known explanation. Clonal size and the V and J genes are those of that table, whereas D and trimming came from the DNA. For this sample there are over 100,000 clones; 8.5% to 10% appear just once. Around 5.5% of the sample goes to the ten largest clones.

The cohort was made up of 666 healthy bone marrow donors. At the time of sampling, all cohort members were nominally healthy, though unrecorded immune exposures were likely present. The donor tested CMV seronegative, placing the donor among the 350 or so seronegative members of the cohort. Each donor provided a peripheral blood sample, and peripheral blood mononuclear cells were used for TCR beta sequencing. The Qiagen DNeasy Blood Extraction Kit was used to extract genomic DNA from the blood cell samples. A note on this clone: What antigen it recognizes has not been identified. Germline is not matched at one junction end, which may reflect a read error.

The sequenced sample was PBMCs. The rearranged chain carries TRBV13 and TRBJ2-2; a tentative D call is TRBD2 (7 bases match). The TCR originated in a man aged 40-49 years in good health and CMV-seronegative. The DNA sequence is TGTGCCAGCAGCCCCAATACGGGGGGCGCCGGGGCGAACACCGGGGAGCTGGTTTTT. It is translated as CASSPNTGGAGANTGELVF.